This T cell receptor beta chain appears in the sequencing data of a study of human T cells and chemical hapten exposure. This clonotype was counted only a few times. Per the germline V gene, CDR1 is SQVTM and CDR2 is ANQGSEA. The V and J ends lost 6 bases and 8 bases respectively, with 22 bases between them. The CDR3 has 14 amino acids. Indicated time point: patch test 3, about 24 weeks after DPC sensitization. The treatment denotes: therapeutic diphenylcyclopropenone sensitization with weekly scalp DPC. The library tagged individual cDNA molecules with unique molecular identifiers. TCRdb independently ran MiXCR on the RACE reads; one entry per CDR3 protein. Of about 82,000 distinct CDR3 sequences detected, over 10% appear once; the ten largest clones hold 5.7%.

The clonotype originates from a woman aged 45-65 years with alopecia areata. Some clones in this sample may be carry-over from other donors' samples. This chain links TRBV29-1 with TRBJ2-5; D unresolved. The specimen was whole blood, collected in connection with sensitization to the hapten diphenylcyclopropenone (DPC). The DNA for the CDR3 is TGCAGCGTACAAGATGGAGTGACGGTAGATACCCAGTACTTC. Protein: CSVQDGVTVDTQYF.